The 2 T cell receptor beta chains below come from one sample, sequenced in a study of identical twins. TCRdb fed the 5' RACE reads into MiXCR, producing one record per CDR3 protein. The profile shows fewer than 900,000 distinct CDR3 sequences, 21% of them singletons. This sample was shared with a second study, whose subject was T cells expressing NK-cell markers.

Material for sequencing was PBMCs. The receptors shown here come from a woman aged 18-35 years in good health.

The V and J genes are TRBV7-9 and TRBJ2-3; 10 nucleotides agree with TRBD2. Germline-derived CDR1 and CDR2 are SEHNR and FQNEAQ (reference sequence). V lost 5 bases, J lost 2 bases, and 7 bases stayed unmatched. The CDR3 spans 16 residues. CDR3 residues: CASSPVSGGHTDTQYF. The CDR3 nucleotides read TGTGCCAGCAGCCCCGTTAGCGGGGGGCACACAGATACGCAGTATTTT. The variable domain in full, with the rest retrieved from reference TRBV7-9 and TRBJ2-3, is DTGVSQNPRHKITKRGQNVTFRCDPISEHNRLYWYRQTLGQGPEFLTYFQNEAQLEKSRLLSDRFSAERPKGSFSTLEIQRTEQGDSAMYLCASSPVSGGHTDTQYFGPGTRLTVL.

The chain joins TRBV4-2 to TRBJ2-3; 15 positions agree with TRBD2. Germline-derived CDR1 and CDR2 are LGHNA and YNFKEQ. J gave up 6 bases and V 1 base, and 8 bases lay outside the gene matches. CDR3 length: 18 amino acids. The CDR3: CASSQAGTSGGYRDTQYF. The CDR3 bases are TGTGCCAGCAGCCAAGCAGGGACTAGCGGGGGGTATAGGGATACGCAGTATTTT.